The 30 T cell receptor beta chains listed next were all sequenced from one sample in a study of T cell responses to AZD1222 COVID-19 vaccine. Produced via immunoSEQ multiplex PCR; TCRdb's table is partial and in-frame only. The profile shows 120,000 to 150,000 clones, 75% to 90% of them singletons. The specimen comprised peripheral blood, sampled on day 0 of AZD1222 vaccination. The source of these receptors is an adult in good health.

This chain links TRBV19 with TRBJ1-1; a weak D match, TRBD1 (5 bases). Trimming cost V 5 bases and J 8 bases, with 18 bases left between them. The CDR3 sequence is 14 residues long. Germline CDR1 and CDR2: LNHDA and SQIVND (reference sequence). The CDR3 spells CASSQVGAWGEAFF. In DNA form, the CDR3 reads TGTGCCAGTAGTCAAGTAGGGGCGTGGGGGGAAGCTTTCTTT.

CDR3: CATSRTTGSPLHF. Written as DNA, the CDR3 is TGTGCCACCAGCAGAACCACGGGATCACCCCTCCACTTT. The chain combines TRBV15 with TRBJ1-6; D call uncertain. Germline lookup yields CDR1 LNHNV and CDR2 YYDKDF (reference sequence). CDR3 size: 13 residues. V lost 2 bases, J lost 10 bases, and 9 bases lay in between.

The V call is TRBV5-8, the J call TRBJ1-1; 7 bases align to TRBD1. Germline V gene sequence: CDR1 SGHTS, CDR2 YDEGEE. The CDR3 is 16 residues long. Trimming at V came to 2 bases and at J to 1 base, leaving 8 bases not matched to a gene. The CDR3 coding sequence is TGTGCCAGCAGCTTCGACAGGGTGAAAGGGAACACTGAAGCTTTCTTT. This sequence encodes CASSFDRVKGNTEAFF.

The J gene is TRBJ2-7, the V gene TRBV9; a possible D gene is TRBD2 (6 bases). The CDR3 has 13 residues. Trimming took off 4 bases at V and 5 bases at J, with 13 bases between the two ends. CDR1 is SGDLS, CDR2 YYNGEE, per germline. Here the CDR3 DNA reads TGTGCCAGCAGCTCTAGACTAGTCGACGAGCAGTACTTC. This gives the protein CASSSRLVDEQYF.

This chain links TRBV6-5 with TRBJ1-2; D is unclear. The CDR3 has 15 residues. Trimming took off 7 bases at V and 6 bases at J, with 21 bases between the two ends. Germline CDR1 reads MNHEY; CDR2 reads SVGAGI. CDR3 amino acids: CASTKVPDGLDGYTF. CDR3 nucleotide sequence: TGTGCCAGCACTAAGGTCCCGGACGGCTTGGATGGCTACACCTTC.

The J gene is TRBJ2-2, the V gene TRBV6-6; 8 nucleotides match TRBD1. The CDR3 runs to 16 residues. Germline loops: CDR1 MNHNY, CDR2 SVGAGI (reference sequence). J gave up 2 bases and V 6 bases, and 8 bases lay outside the gene matches. The CDR3 sequence: CASRSTGTGNTGELFF. In DNA form, the CDR3 reads TGTGCCAGCAGGTCTACCGGGACAGGCAACACCGGGGAGCTGTTTTTT.

V is TRBV5-1 and J is TRBJ1-2; no clear D gene. V shed 4 bases and J shed 7 bases, with 23 bases lying between them. Germline V gene sequence: CDR1 SGHRS, CDR2 YFSETQ. This CDR3 is built from 16 residues. The CDR3 bases are TGCGCCAGCAGCCCCGCTAATACAGCGAGCTGGGGTGGCTACACCTTC. Amino acid sequence: CASSPANTASWGGYTF.

V gene TRBV28 combines with J gene TRBJ1-1; D may be TRBD1 (6 bases). Germline CDR1 MDHEN, CDR2 SYDVKM. Deletions cut 6 bases from V and 5 bases from J, with 13 bases between. The CDR3 is 13 residues long. The CDR3 DNA reads as TGTGCCAGCAGCCACAGGGTAGAGACTGAAGCTTTCTTT. Translating gives CASSHRVETEAFF.

V gene TRBV19 combines with J gene TRBJ1-5; TRBD1 agrees at 7 bases. The CDR3 totals 16 residues. Germline trimming cut 4 bases from V and 0 bases from J; bases unmatched to any gene: 6. Germline V lookup: CDR1 LNHDA, CDR2 SQIVND (reference sequence). CDR3 amino acids: CASSNQGVHSNQPQHF. CDR3 DNA sequence: TGTGCCAGTAGTAACCAGGGGGTTCATAGCAATCAGCCCCAGCATTTT.

The rearrangement uses TRBV4-2 and TRBJ2-7; 8 positions match TRBD2. The CDR3 is 16 residues long. The germline gives CDR1 LGHNA, CDR2 YNFKEQ. J lost 1 base, V lost 0 bases, and 5 bases had no gene match. In nucleotides, the CDR3 is TGTGCCAGCAGCCAAGAATTCGGGGGGGGATCCTACGAGCAGTACTTC. Translating it yields CASSQEFGGGSYEQYF.

This chain joins TRBV18 and TRBJ2-7; D is perhaps TRBD2 (6 bases). CDR1 is KGHSH, CDR2 LQKENI, per germline. V was clipped by 8 bases and J by 4 bases, with 21 bases between them. This CDR3 contains 15 residues. The CDR3 sequence: CASRGTGGTWYEQYF. CDR3 coding DNA: TGTGCCAGCCGAGGGACCGGAGGGACGTGGTACGAGCAGTACTTC.

The chain combines TRBV15 with TRBJ2-2; D tentatively fits TRBD1 or TRBD2 (5 bases each). Deletions cut 6 bases from V and 3 bases from J, with 14 bases between. The length of the CDR3 is 15 residues. Germline V CDR1 and CDR2: LNHNV, YYDKDF (reference sequence). In nucleotides, the CDR3 is TGTGCCACCAGTGTAACGCAGGGAGACACCGGGGAGCTGTTTTTT. Translated, it gives CATSVTQGDTGELFF.

This clone appeared a single time. The chain is built from TRBV6-5 and TRBJ1-2; possibly TRBD1 for D (5 bases). V shed 0 bases and J shed 0 bases, with 11 bases lying between them. The length of the CDR3 is 16 residues. Germline values: CDR1 MNHEY, CDR2 SVGAGI. The CDR3 DNA sequence: TGTGCCAGCAGTTACTCGTCCGGGGGACCTAACTATGGCTACACCTTC. This encodes CASSYSSGGPNYGYTF.

This chain links TRBV27 with TRBJ1-2, with a possible D match to TRBD1 (6 bases). The V end was cut by 5 bases, the J end by 8 bases, with 21 bases between. CDR1 is MNHEY and CDR2 is SMNVEV in the germline V gene (reference sequence). The CDR3 is 15 amino acids. The CDR3 sequence: CASSPNWGTFRGYTF. CDR3 DNA: TGTGCCAGCAGTCCTAATTGGGGGACATTCAGGGGCTACACCTTC.

CDR3 sequence (DNA): TGTGCCAGCTCACCAACAGGGGCTAGCGAGCAGTACTTC. Protein: CASSPTGASEQYF. The J gene is TRBJ2-7, the V gene TRBV18; 7 bases fit TRBD1. With 2 bases clipped from V and 6 bases from J, the junction kept 4 bases outside the gene matches. This CDR3 comprises 13 residues. Germline values: CDR1 KGHSH, CDR2 LQKENI.

V usage is TRBV3-1 (or the pseudogene TRBV3-2) and J usage is TRBJ2-3; 8 bases map to TRBD2. J lost 6 bases, V lost 1 base, and 12 bases had no gene match. There are 17 residues in the CDR3. The germline V gene has CDR1 LGHDT and CDR2 YNNKEL (reference sequence). CDR3 DNA: TGTGCCAGCAGCCAAGTTAACCGGCGGGGGGCGGGTGATACGCAGTATTTT. Protein: CASSQVNRRGAGDTQYF.

The chain carries TRBV9 and TRBJ2-5, with 8 bases aligning to TRBD2. Trimming at V came to 4 bases and at J to 6 bases, leaving 5 bases not matched to a gene. Germline loops: CDR1 SGDLS, CDR2 YYNGEE. This CDR3 is 13 amino acids long. CDR3 nucleotide sequence: TGTGCCAGCAGCATTGGGACTAGTAAGACCCAGTACTTC. Encoded protein: CASSIGTSKTQYF.

The chain couples TRBV28 to TRBJ1-1; D is perhaps TRBD1 (5 bases). Trimming pared 3 bases from V and 0 bases from J, leaving 11 bases between. The CDR3 loop spans 15 amino acids. Germline V gene data show CDR1 as MDHEN and CDR2 as SYDVKM. CDR3 bases: TGTGCCAGCAGTTTCACGACAGTCGTGAACACTGAAGCTTTCTTT. Translated: CASSFTTVVNTEAFF.

The chain joins TRBV28 to TRBJ1-1, with 8 bases that match TRBD1. The CDR3 totals 16 residues. Trimming took 7 bases from V and 7 from J; bases not matched to a gene: 17. Germline V lookup: CDR1 MDHEN, CDR2 SYDVKM. The CDR3 DNA reads as TGTGCCAGCACCCCCCCCCTCGGGGACAGGCGCCGTGAAGCTTTCTTT. Protein product: CASTPPLGDRRREAFF.

The chain employs TRBV28 and TRBJ1-2; D remains unclear. Between the trimmed V and J ends, which lost 6 bases and 1 base, there was a span of 6 bases. Germline CDR1 and CDR2: MDHEN and SYDVKM. This CDR3 is 12 amino acids long. CDR3 DNA: TGTGCCAGCAGCCCTAGTAACTATGGCTACACCTTC. Its protein is CASSPSNYGYTF.

This chain uses TRBV13 with TRBJ2-7; TRBD1 matches 7 bases. The junction had 9 bases not matched to a gene; V was cut back by 5 bases and J by 5 bases. CDR1 PRHDT and CDR2 FYEKMQ come from the germline V gene (reference sequence). This CDR3 is built from 14 residues. The CDR3 region is CASSHRVQGNEQYF. CDR3 coding DNA: TGTGCCAGCAGCCATAGAGTACAGGGGAACGAGCAGTACTTC.

The chain employs TRBV11-2 and TRBJ2-1; D possibly corresponds to TRBD1 (6 bases). The CDR3 totals 15 residues. CDR1 SGHAT and CDR2 FQNNGV come from the germline V gene. Trimming pared 2 bases from V and 9 bases from J, leaving 17 bases between. The CDR3 loop reads CASSLTQGWQREQFF. CDR3 DNA: TGTGCCAGCAGCTTAACACAGGGATGGCAGCGTGAGCAGTTCTTC. Full variable domain (remainder filled in from reference TRBV11-2 and TRBJ2-1): EAGVAQSPRYKIIEKRQSVAFWCNPISGHATLYWYQQILGQGPKLLIQFQNNGVVDDSQLPKDRFSAERLKGVDSTLKIQPAKLEDSAVYLCASSLTQGWQREQFFGPGTRLTVL.

This clone was detected once. CDR3 protein: CASSYTSAPYEQYF. The CDR3 nucleotides read TGTGCCAGCAGCTATACTAGTGCCCCCTACGAGCAGTACTTC. The chain recombines TRBV5-4 with TRBJ2-7, with D tentatively TRBD2 (5 bases). Germline V gene lookup returns CDR1 SGHNT and CDR2 YYREEE (reference sequence). This CDR3 comprises 14 residues. V gave up 3 bases and J gave up 2 bases, with 12 bases separating them.

The V gene is TRBV6-5, the J gene TRBJ1-1, with TRBD1 as a possible D gene (5 bases). From germline, CDR1 is MNHEY and CDR2 SVGAGI. The CDR3 consists of 14 residues. V was pared by 2 bases and J by 3 bases, with 10 bases between. CDR3 residues: CASSYATGDTEAFF. In DNA form, the CDR3 reads TGTGCCAGCAGTTACGCTACAGGCGACACTGAAGCTTTCTTT.

The chain joins TRBV29-1 to TRBJ1-1, with D possibly matching TRBD1 (6 bases). Between the trimmed V and J ends, which lost 7 bases and 1 base, there was a span of 7 bases. The CDR3 runs to 11 residues. The V gene's germline CDR1 is SQVTM and CDR2 ANQGSEA. CDR3: CSGRGNTEAFF. The CDR3 DNA is TGCAGCGGCAGGGGGAACACTGAAGCTTTCTTT.

This sequence joins TRBV27 and TRBJ1-1; unclear D gene. The germline gives CDR1 MNHEY, CDR2 SMNVEV (reference sequence). Trimming removed 5 bases at V and 5 bases at J, with 12 bases between. The CDR3 runs 13 residues. CDR3 protein: CASSRTGVTEAFF. CDR3 DNA: TGTGCCAGCAGTAGAACTGGGGTGACTGAAGCTTTCTTT.

CDR3 DNA sequence: TGTGCCAGCAGCCAACAACTAGCGGGAACGTTGTACATTCAGTACTTC. Protein sequence: CASSQQLAGTLYIQYF. The chain employs TRBV4-2 and TRBJ2-4; 10 bases align to TRBD2. This CDR3 spans 16 amino acids. The V segment lost 2 bases and the J segment 8 bases; nucleotides outside the gene matches: 9. Germline CDR1 reads LGHNA; CDR2 reads YNFKEQ.

This clone is labeled medium-sized. The CDR3 loop is CASRARAQGNQPQHF. Here the CDR3 DNA reads TGTGCCAGTAGGGCGAGAGCCCAGGGCAATCAGCCCCAGCATTTT. The chain carries TRBV19 and TRBJ1-5; no clear D. Trimming removed 6 bases from V and 2 bases from J, with 14 bases in between. The CDR3 sequence is 15 residues long. From germline, CDR1 is LNHDA and CDR2 SQIVND (reference sequence).

The chain joins TRBV6-1 to TRBJ2-3, with 7 positions matching TRBD2. The CDR3 is 18 residues long. The J segment lost 0 bases and the V segment lost 4 bases, leaving 13 bases of the junction unmatched. Germline V CDR1 and CDR2: MNHNS, SASEGT. CDR3 bases: TGTGCCAGCAGTGTCCTAGGGAGGCTTAGCGGGAGCACAGATACGCAGTATTTT. Translated: CASSVLGRLSGSTDTQYF.

The chain is built from TRBV20-1 and TRBJ2-7, with D uncertain. Germline V gene lookup returns CDR1 DFQATT and CDR2 SNEGSKA (reference sequence). V lost 7 bases and J lost 4, with 17 bases in between. The CDR3 is 13 amino acids. CDR3 sequence: CSVSRYKKYEQYF. The CDR3 DNA follows: TGCAGTGTTAGTAGATATAAGAAGTACGAGCAGTACTTC.